This T cell receptor (beta chain) was retrieved from a study of blood T cell repertoires in COVID-19. Background on the study: The cDNA or gDNA used as material had been derived from T cells, B-cell-depleted T cells, or PBMCs.

This CDR3 is 16 amino acids long. The V end was cut by 2 bases, the J end by 7 bases, with 21 bases between. Germline assignment: CDR1 SGHTA and CDR2 FQGNSA. The authors' processing: Reference gene primer amplification in the assay estimated nucleated cell counts. Sequencing was performed with immunoSEQ multiplex PCR; in TCRdb, only in-frame clones are kept and a portion is missing. That table is the source of V, J and clone size, and D and trimming were worked out from the DNA. The repertoire has fewer than 250,000 clones, about 90% of them found once; the top ten carry less than 3%. This sequence joins TRBV7-2 and TRBJ2-7, with D hard to call. This TCR derives from a woman aged 55-69 years with acute or convalescent COVID-19. Source material: peripheral blood. CDR3 nucleotide sequence: TGTGCCAGCAGCTTATACGCCCCCCCCCTGAGCCCAGAGCAGTACTTC. Amino acid sequence: CASSLYAPPLSPEQYF.